This TCR beta chain is from a study of cytomegalovirus exposure and HLA in healthy donors. About this clone: Its antigen is undetermined.

PCR employed 60 Vbeta and 13 Jbeta primers. In the original processing: Counted up in a later analysis, unique TCR beta chains came to about 80 million, with about 9.9 million shared. Sequenced by immunoSEQ multiplex PCR; TCRdb stores in-frame clones only, minus some. That table is the source of V, J and clone size, and D and trimming were worked out from the DNA. The table records under 100,000 clones, 63% of them present only once. This CDR3 is 13 amino acids long. The germline V and J ends were trimmed by 2 bases and 6 bases, with 11 bases remaining between them. Germline lookup yields CDR1 SGHTA and CDR2 FQGNSA. Study-wide results and caveats: A later analysis linked 15,000 to 20,000 TCR beta sequences to HLA alleles at 0.05 false discovery rate. Three chains linked to CMV were shown in vitro to be specific for CMV antigens. Judged likely to be a sequencing artifact was a cluster of highly shared sequence variants.

This TCR derives from a woman in her forties in good health and CMV-seropositive. The chain couples TRBV7-2 to TRBJ2-7; D not certain. Sequenced: PBMCs. CDR3 nucleotides: TGTGCCAGCAGCTTACCCCCCCGTTTCGAGCAGTACTTC. This gives the protein CASSLPPRFEQYF.